Detailed here is one T cell receptor beta chain. With 3 bases removed from V and 6 bases from J, the gap between germline ends came to 15 bases. The CDR3 sequence is 15 residues long. The germline V gene encodes CDR1 LNHDA and CDR2 SQIVND (reference sequence). Authors' methods: The assay estimated nucleated cells by amplifying reference gene primers. Libraries were prepared by immunoSEQ multiplex PCR; TCRdb keeps only in-frame clonotypes and omits some of them. Clonal size and the V and J genes are those of that table, whereas D and trimming came from the DNA. The sample contains 30,000 to 45,000 clones, over 70% of which appear only once. This specimen comes from a study of blood T cell repertoires in COVID-19. Study at large: Italy, Spain and the United States were the sources of the convalescent and acute COVID-19 samples. T cells, B-cell-depleted T cells, or PBMCs provided the cDNA or gDNA that served as material.

Sequences were obtained from peripheral blood. J is TRBJ1-5 and V is TRBV19; D is undetermined. The sequence derives from an older man with active or convalescent COVID-19. CDR3 nucleotide sequence: TGTGCCAGTAGTATCAGTTCGGGTGAGCGTCAGCCCCAGCATTTT. The encoded protein is CASSISSGERQPQHF. The full variable domain, with the rest looked up from reference TRBV19 and TRBJ1-5, is DGGITQSPKYLFRKEGQNVTLSCEQNLNHDAMYWYRQDPGQGLRLIYYSQIVNDFQKGDIAEGYSVSREKKESFPLTVTSAQKNPTAFYLCASSISSGERQPQHFGDGTRLSIL.